This T cell receptor beta chain was captured in a study of long-term antiretroviral therapy in people with HIV. Study information: A decade or so separates the oldest specimens from the later 2015 immediate-ART recommendation.

Sampling of each donor yielded at least one pre-ART PBMC sample and at least two post-ART PBMC samples. Investigators performed immunoSEQ version v3.0 at survey level. Data came from immunoSEQ multiplex PCR; TCRdb stores just in-frame clones and leaves some out. Of roughly 16,000 clones in the sample, 90% to 95% were seen once. Points from the study as a whole: Controls exceeded HIV repertoires in CDR3 length range. Blood dating 2004 to 2017 may reflect older ART regimens.

This clone was detected a few times. Its antigen is as yet unknown. This sequence originates from a man between 60 and 75 years old with HIV. The specimen was unsorted PBMCs, collected 0.3 years after starting antiretroviral therapy.

This CDR3 reads CASSRTSGVKYNEQFF. For the CDR3, the DNA is TGTGCCAGCAGCAGGACTAGCGGGGTAAAATACAATGAGCAGTTCTTC. This rearrangement joins TRBV7-9 to TRBJ2-1; TRBD2 agrees at 12 bases. This CDR3 comprises 16 residues. The germline V gene has CDR1 SEHNR and CDR2 FQNEAQ (reference sequence). With V trimmed by 5 bases and J by 4 bases, 6 bases remained unmatched.